One T cell receptor (beta chain) is described in this entry. Its antigen is currently unknown. The record originates from a study of T cells in Graves' hyperthyroidism and ophthalmopathy. Overall study findings and caveats: The model anticipated ophthalmopathy a median about 6.5 months pre-onset. The authors' 13 V-J model separated ophthalmopathy from stable hyperthyroidism.

Germline values: CDR1 SGHTA, CDR2 FQGTGA. V shed 5 bases and J shed 5 bases, with 16 bases lying between them. The CDR3 runs to 15 residues. The hyperthyroidism was newly diagnosed and had lasted under 2 months; the patients were aged 18 to 65. Those patients with uncontrolled infection, other autoimmune disease, pregnancy or lactation were excluded. RNA transcripts served as the template for amplifying TCR beta CDR3 regions. HTBI primers were used for first-round RT-PCR of the TCR CDR3. TCRdb independently ran MiXCR on the multiplex PCR reads; one entry per CDR3 protein. The sample has 610,000 or so distinct CDR3 sequences, 46% seen once.

Material for sequencing was peripheral blood or thyroid tissue (not recorded which). The sequence was collected from a woman in her late teens or twenties with Graves' hyperthyroidism. This sequence joins TRBV7-3 and TRBJ1-5; D is possibly TRBD1 (5 bases). CDR3 sequence reads: CASSQGGAGHQPQHF. The CDR3 DNA reads TGTGCCAGCAGCCAGGGCGGGGCAGGGCATCAGCCCCAGCATTTT. The entire variable domain, with the rest obtained from reference TRBV7-3 and TRBJ1-5, is as follows: GAGVSQTPSNKVTEKGKYVELRCDPISGHTALYWYRQSLGQGPEFLIYFQGTGAADDSGLPNDRFFAVRPEGSVSTLKIQRTERGDSAVYLCASSQGGAGHQPQHFGDGTRLSIL.